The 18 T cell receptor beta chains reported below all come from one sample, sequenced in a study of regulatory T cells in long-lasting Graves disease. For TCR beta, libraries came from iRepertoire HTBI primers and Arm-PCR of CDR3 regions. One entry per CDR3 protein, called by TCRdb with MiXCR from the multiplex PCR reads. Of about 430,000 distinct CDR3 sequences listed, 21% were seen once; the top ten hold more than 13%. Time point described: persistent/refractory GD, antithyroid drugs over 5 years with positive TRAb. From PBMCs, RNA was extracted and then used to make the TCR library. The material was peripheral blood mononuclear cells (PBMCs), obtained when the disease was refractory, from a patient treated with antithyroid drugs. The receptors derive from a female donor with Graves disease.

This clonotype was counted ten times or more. The CDR3 protein is CSGLAGGAGYQETQYF. The CDR3 nucleotides are TGCAGTGGGCTAGCGGGAGGCGCCGGGTACCAAGAGACCCAGTACTTC. This chain uses TRBV20-1 with TRBJ2-5; 11 bases map to TRBD2. The V segment lost 7 bases and the J segment 0 bases; nucleotides outside the gene matches: 10. The CDR3 consists of 16 residues. Germline V CDR1 and CDR2: DFQATT, SNEGSKA (reference sequence).

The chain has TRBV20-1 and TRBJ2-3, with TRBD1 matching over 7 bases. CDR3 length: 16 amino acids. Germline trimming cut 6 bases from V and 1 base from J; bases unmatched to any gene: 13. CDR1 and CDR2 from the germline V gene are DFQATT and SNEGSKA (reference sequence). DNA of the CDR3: TGCAGTGCCTACCAGGCGACAGGGTGGGGCACAGATACGCAGTATTTT. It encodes CSAYQATGWGTDTQYF.

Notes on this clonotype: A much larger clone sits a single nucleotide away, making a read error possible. The CDR3, as DNA: TGTGTCAGCAGCTTACGGGCAGAAAACATTCAGTACTTC. This sequence encodes CVSSLRAENIQYF. The chain carries TRBV11-2 and TRBJ2-4; D is uncertain. The CDR3 is 13 residues long. Germline CDR1 SGHAT, CDR2 FQNNGV.

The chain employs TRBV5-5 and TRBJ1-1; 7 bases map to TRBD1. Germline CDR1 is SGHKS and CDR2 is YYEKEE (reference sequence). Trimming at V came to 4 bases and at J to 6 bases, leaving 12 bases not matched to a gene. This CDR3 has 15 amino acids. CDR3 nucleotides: TGTGCCAGCAGCGTCCGGGACAGAGTACTCTCTGAAGCTTTCTTT. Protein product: CASSVRDRVLSEAFF.

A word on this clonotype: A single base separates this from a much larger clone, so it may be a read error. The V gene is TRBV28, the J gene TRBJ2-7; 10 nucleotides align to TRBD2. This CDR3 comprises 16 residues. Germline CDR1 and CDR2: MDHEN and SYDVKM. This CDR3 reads CASSLWIAGGNYERYF. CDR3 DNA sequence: TGTGCCAGCAGTTTATGGATAGCGGGAGGAAACTACGAGCGGTACTTC.

The CDR3 region is CASSLPLNYEQYF. DNA of the CDR3: TGTGCCAGCAGCTTGCCACTAAACTACGAGCAGTACTTC. V usage is TRBV5-5 and J usage is TRBJ2-7; unclear D gene. Trimming shortened V by 1 base and J by 3 bases, and 8 bases separated the two germline ends. Per the germline V gene, CDR1 is SGHKS and CDR2 is YYEKEE (reference sequence). There are 13 residues in the CDR3.

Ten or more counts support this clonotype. In nucleotides, the CDR3 is TGTGCCAGCAGTTTGGGAGGGGTGGCACGGGAGACCCAGTACTTC. It codes for CASSLGGVARETQYF. The chain recombines TRBV28 with TRBJ2-5, with TRBD2 identical over 7 bases. V shed 3 bases and J 5 bases; nucleotides not matched to a gene: 9. Germline lookup yields CDR1 MDHEN and CDR2 SYDVKM. The CDR3 totals 15 residues.

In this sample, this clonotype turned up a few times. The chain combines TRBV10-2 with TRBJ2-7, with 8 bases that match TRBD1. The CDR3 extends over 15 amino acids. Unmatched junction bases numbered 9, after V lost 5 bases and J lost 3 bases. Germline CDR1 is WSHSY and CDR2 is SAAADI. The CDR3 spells CASSPLRTGNYEQYF. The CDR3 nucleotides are TGCGCCAGCAGTCCACTCCGGACAGGGAACTACGAGCAGTACTTC.

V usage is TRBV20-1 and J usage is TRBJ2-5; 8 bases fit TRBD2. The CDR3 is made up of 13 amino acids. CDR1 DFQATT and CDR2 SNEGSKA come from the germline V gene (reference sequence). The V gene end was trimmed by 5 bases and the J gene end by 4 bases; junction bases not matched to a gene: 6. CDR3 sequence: CSAHRGGAETQYF. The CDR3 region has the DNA TGCAGTGCTCACCGGGGGGGGGCAGAGACCCAGTACTTC.

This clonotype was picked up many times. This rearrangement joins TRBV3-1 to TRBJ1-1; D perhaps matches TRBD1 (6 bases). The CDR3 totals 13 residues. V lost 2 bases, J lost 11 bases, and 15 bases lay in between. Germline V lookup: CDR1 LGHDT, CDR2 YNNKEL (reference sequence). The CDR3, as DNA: TGTGCCAGCAGCCAAACCAGGGGTACTATGGCTTTCTTT. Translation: CASSQTRGTMAFF.

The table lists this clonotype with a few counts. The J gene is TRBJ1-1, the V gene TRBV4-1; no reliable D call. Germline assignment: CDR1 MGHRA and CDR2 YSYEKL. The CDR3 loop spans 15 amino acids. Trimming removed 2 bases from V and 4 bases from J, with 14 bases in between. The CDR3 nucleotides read TGCGCCAGCAGCCAATCAGCGACTAGGGCCACTGAAGCTTTCTTT. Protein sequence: CASSQSATRATEAFF.

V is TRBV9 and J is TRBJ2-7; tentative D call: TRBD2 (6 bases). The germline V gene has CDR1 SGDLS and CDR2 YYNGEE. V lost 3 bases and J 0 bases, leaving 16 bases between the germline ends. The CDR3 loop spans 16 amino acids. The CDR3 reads CASSAPSGRDSYEQYF. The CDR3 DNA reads TGTGCCAGCAGCGCCCCGAGCGGGCGGGACTCCTACGAGCAGTACTTC. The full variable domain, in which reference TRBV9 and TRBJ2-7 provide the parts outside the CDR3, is DSGVTQTPKHLITATGQRVTLRCSPRSGDLSVYWYQQSLDQGLQFLIQYYNGEERAKGNILERFSAQQFPDLHSELNLSSLELGDSALYFCASSAPSGRDSYEQYFGPGTRLTVT.

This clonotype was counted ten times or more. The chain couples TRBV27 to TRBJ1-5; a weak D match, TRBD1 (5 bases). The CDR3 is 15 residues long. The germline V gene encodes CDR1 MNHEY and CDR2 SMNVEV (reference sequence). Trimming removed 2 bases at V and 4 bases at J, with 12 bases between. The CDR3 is CASSLGGTLNQPQHF. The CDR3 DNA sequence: TGTGCCAGCAGTTTAGGGGGGACCCTTAATCAGCCCCAGCATTTT.

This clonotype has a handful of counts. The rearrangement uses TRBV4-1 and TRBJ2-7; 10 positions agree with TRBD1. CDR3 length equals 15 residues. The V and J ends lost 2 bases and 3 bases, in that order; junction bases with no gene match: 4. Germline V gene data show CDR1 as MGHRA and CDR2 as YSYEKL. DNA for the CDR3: TGCGCCAGCAGCCAACGCGGGACAGGGGTCTACGAGCAGTACTTC. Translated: CASSQRGTGVYEQYF.

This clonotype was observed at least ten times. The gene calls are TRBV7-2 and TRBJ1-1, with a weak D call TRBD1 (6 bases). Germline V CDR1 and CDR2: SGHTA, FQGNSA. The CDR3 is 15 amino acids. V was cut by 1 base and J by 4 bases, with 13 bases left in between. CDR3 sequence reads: CASSLVRGAFTEAFF. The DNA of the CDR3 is TGTGCCAGCAGCTTAGTTCGGGGGGCGTTCACTGAAGCTTTCTTT.

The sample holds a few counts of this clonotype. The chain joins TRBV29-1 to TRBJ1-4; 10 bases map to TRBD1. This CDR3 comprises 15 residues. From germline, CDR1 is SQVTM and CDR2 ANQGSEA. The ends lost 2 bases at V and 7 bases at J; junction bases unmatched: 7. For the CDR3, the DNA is TGCAGCGTTGAACTAGAGGACAGGGGGGGTGAAAAACTGTTTTTT. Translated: CSVELEDRGGEKLFF.

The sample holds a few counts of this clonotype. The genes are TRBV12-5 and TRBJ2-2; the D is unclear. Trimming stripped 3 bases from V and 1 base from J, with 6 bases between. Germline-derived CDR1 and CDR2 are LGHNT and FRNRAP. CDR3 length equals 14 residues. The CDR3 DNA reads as TGTGCTAGTGGTTTTGGCCTGAACACCGGGGAGCTGTTTTTT. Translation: CASGFGLNTGELFF.

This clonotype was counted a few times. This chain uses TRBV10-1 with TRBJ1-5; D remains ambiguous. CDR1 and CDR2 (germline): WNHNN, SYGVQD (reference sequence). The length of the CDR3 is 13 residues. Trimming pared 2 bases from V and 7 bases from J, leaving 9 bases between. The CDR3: CASSERGWQPQHF. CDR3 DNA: TGCGCCAGCAGTGAGAGAGGGTGGCAGCCCCAGCATTTT.